This T cell receptor (beta chain) came from a study of cytomegalovirus exposure and HLA in healthy donors (TCRdb year 2017). For the wider study: An earlier analysis of approximately 600 of the donors reported 250 to 350 Gb of sequence data and around 120 million unique TCR beta sequences from some 180 million T cells. The study combined high-throughput TCR immunosequencing, statistical association of individual TCRs with disease status, and machine learning to predict cytomegalovirus infection status. Among the roughly 370 genotyped donors, about 85% belonged to the genetic ancestry cluster associated with self-reported Caucasian donors. Among a few hundred genotyped donors of the cohort, an average of approximately 240,000 unique TCR beta nucleotide sequences were sequenced per donor, roughly 20% of them non-productive. Donor age, sex, ethnicity and CMV serostatus were collected together with the repertoire data. In the later analysis, no new phenotypic data were used to find candidate immune exposures; instead, reliance was placed on TCR beta sequences and their occurrence across donors. Both class I and class II loci were covered by HLA typing, at four-digit resolution. About 280 gigabases of sequencing data and roughly 90 million unique TCR sequences were included in an early release covering around 600 HLA-typed donors. To study patterns of TCR occurrence, a later analysis re-analyzed previously published TCR beta repertoires from 550 to 800 donors and added high-resolution HLA genotyping. All discovery cohort repertoires had been generated on a single sequencing platform. Because of strong linkage in the cohort, roughly five DR-DQ haplotypes were treated as single units for association and clustering. Typing coverage differed by locus: A, B, C, DRB1 and DQB1 were typed in roughly 629-640 donors, DQA1 in 500 to 550, DPA1 in 600 to 610, and DPB1 in 472. The study profiled the T cell repertoires of approximately 700 subjects by immunosequencing and related them to cytomegalovirus serostatus. Along with the roughly 670-subject first cohort, a separate validation cohort of some 130 different subjects was used. The study aimed to test whether cataloging public T cell receptors could reveal signatures of past pathogen exposure. A later genetic analysis used genome-wide SNP genotypes for 398 of the 666 donors, treating that subset as a discovery cohort. In an earlier analysis of several hundred of the donors, high-throughput TCR beta sequencing was used to judge whether each TCR beta V gene segment behaved as functional or pseudogenic. What the work shows at the level of the full study, not this receptor alone: This cohort had only TCR beta chains sequenced, and the lack of alpha or paired-chain data limited which features could be detected. Some IMGT-functional V segments, including TRBV6-2 and TRBV6-3, could not be distinguished by the 87-base-pair reads and were therefore excluded. Roughly 15 rarely observed V segments, including chromosome 9 orphons, were excluded from the earlier analysis of about 600 of the donors because counts were too low. Immune exposure information for the cohort was limited to CMV serostatus. In a later analysis, HLA-associated TCR beta chains showed more clonal expansion and lower generation probabilities than non-associated chains that were equally common. According to a later analysis, TCR association rates differed among HLA loci, with DRB1 alleles showing the most associated TCRs and HLA-C alleles showing the fewest. In vitro tests confirmed that a few of the cytomegalovirus-associated TCR beta chains recognize cytomegalovirus antigens. A later genetic analysis associated a missense DCLRE1C variant with V-gene and J-gene trimming of TCR beta chains, and an independent cohort replicated the association. In a later analysis, around 17,000 TCR beta sequences were associated with specific HLA alleles at a false discovery rate of 0.05. The study listed 150 to 200 TCR beta chains as associated with cytomegalovirus. Strong co-occurrence of HLA alleles, especially DR and DQ, made assigning TCR associations to individual alleles difficult. Cytomegalovirus status was reported to be diagnosed by the classifier with high specificity and sensitivity in both the original and validation cohorts. Correlated functional status among segregating V segments might reflect linkage disequilibrium, but an unknown experimental factor could not be ruled out. The sequencing pipeline was judged likely to have produced a cluster of highly shared sequence variants as a technical artifact. A further reported finding was that TCR beta sequences accurately predicted the HLA-A and HLA-B alleles for most subjects in the first cohort. In an earlier analysis of 500 to 650 of the donors, most TCR beta V segments appeared in productive rearrangements about 87% or about 30% of the time, broadly matching IMGT annotations. In a later genetic analysis, fewer N-insertions in productive TCRs were reported among donors in an Asian-associated ancestry cluster than the approximately 630-donor mean. Because some donors lacked HLA typing at each locus, the association tests relied only on the typed subset. According to a later analysis, most CMV-associated TCR beta chains appeared to be HLA-restricted, and the HLA associations seemed to be driven largely by CMV exposure. According to the authors, the approach could potentially be generalized to other disease states and immunological phenotypes. Most TCR sequences were observed very rarely across donors, whereas some public TCRs were present in many individuals. A later analysis reported that several top co-occurrence clusters appeared linked to parvovirus B19, influenza, CMV and Epstein-Barr virus. Sequencing depth was assumed to be roughly uniform across donors in the presence/absence analyses, though that assumption may not hold.

Comments on this clone: The antigen it recognizes is unknown. No clone much larger than this one lies a single base away; base qualities are absent.

The germline V gene (reference sequence) specifies MNHEY as CDR1 and SMNVEV as CDR2. The CDR3 spans 15 residues, from the cysteine through the phenylalanine. Solely the CDR3 DNA is kept, with 45 bases framed from the first base. V is shortened by 5 bases, J by 1 base, and the region joining them spans 12 bases. In total, 630 or so healthy bone marrow donors made up the cohort. At the time of sampling, all cohort members were nominally healthy, though unrecorded immune exposures were likely present. The donor tested CMV seropositive, placing the donor among the approximately 290 seropositive members of the cohort. A peripheral blood sample was provided by each donor, and peripheral blood mononuclear cells were used for TCR beta sequencing. The Qiagen DNeasy Blood Extraction Kit was used to extract genomic DNA from the blood cell samples. The receptor library was made with the immunoSEQ multiplex PCR assay. For the multiplex PCR, a mixture combining 60 forward primers for TCR Vbeta segments and 13 reverse primers for TCR Jbeta segments was used. The CDR3 region of rearranged TCR beta genes was amplified from genomic DNA by a multiplex PCR assay. Amplified TCR beta libraries were sequenced as 87-base-pair reads on the Illumina HiSeq System. For the original study's pipeline: In a later analysis, tens of millions of unique TCR beta chains were counted across the roughly 700 repertoires, and roughly 9.9 million of these chains were shared by at least two donors. A nearest-neighbor algorithm error-corrected the raw reads and collapsed the reads into unique sequences, merging closely related sequences to remove PCR and sequencing errors. Alignment of CDR3 sequences to IMGT reference sequences was used to assign V, D and J gene segments. For a sequence to be retained, a match of at least six nucleotides was required to both a V gene segment and a J gene segment. A rearrangement was called productive if the CDR3 had no stop codons and remained in frame with V and J, and every other rearrangement was called non-productive. Following IMGT convention, CDR3 was defined as the stretch from the second conserved V-encoded cysteine to the conserved J-encoded phenylalanine. In an earlier analysis of roughly 610 of the donors, sequences lacking an unambiguous match to a single V gene segment were excluded. An earlier analysis of roughly 590 of the donors called V segments functional above 56.7% productive rearrangements and segregating when the between-donor standard deviation exceeded 5%. A statistical classification framework was developed to diagnose cytomegalovirus status using the catalog of TCR beta chain sequences. A later analysis assigned V and J genes by comparing TCR nucleotide sequences with IMGT/GENE-DB human TR gene sequences. The TCRdist pipeline was used in a later analysis to assign CDR3 sequences and most-parsimonious VDJ recombination scenarios. A later analysis defined each TCR beta chain by its CDR3 amino acid sequence plus V-gene family, and excluded reads lacking a unique V-gene family. In a later analysis, several hundred highly shared, low-generation-probability nucleotide sequences were removed to address suspected cross-contamination and a sequencing artifact. For each public chain, a later analysis derived a clonal expansion index from normalized ranks of inferred template counts within each repertoire. In a later analysis, generation probabilities were computed with a VDJ recombination model fitted to out-of-frame rearrangements, and the resulting probabilities were checked against IGoR. Hypergeometric tests were used in a later analysis to score TCR-TCR, TCR-HLA and TCR-CMV co-occurrence, with a repertoire-size bias correction applied to the TCR pairs. In a later analysis, false discovery rates were estimated by permuting HLA or CMV assignments 20 times. A later analysis grouped co-occurring TCRs with DBSCAN, adding TCRdist sequence similarity when clustering within HLA-allele-positive subsets. Repertoires with fewer than 30,000 or more than 120,000 public chains were left out of co-occurrence clustering, as were five repertoires with anomalous nucleotide sharing. TCRdb's version of the immuneACCESS table is confined to in-frame rearrangements and falls short of the full clone set. An unresolved V gene accounts for under half of the shortfall where checked; the remainder is of unknown origin. V and J calls and clone size follow that table, whereas D and trimming were derived from the DNA. The sample table records about 200,000 clones; 82% of these occur just once. The ten largest clones add up to 5.5% to 7.5% of the sample.

The chain couples TRBV27 to TRBJ2-1; TRBD2 is a possible D gene, resting on 6 matching bases. This receptor was taken from a woman aged 45-59 years in good health and CMV-seropositive. The sequenced sample consisted of PBMCs. The CDR3 is CASSPRLGSYNEQFF. The DNA sequence follows: TGTGCCAGCAGTCCCCGACTAGGTTCCTACAATGAGCAGTTCTTC.